This is a list of T cell receptor beta chains from one sample in a study of graft-versus-host responses after intestinal transplantation. Using immunoSEQ multiplex PCR, the repertoire was profiled, and TCRdb retains in-frame clones only, with some absent. The sample includes 14,000 or so clones, approximately 30% of them seen just once. Sequences were derived from alloreactive CD4+ T cells from a mixed lymphocyte reaction culture, sampled before intestinal transplant. The origin of the receptors is a human patient who received an intestinal transplant. Both conserved end residues are part of each CDR3. The D gene is left open where the match is weak. Clone size is shown for a subset of rows, as once, few, many or a class of expanded clone.

TRBV28	TRBJ1-1	few	12	-	TGTGCCAGCAGTACAAGTTATGTAATGGCTTTCTTT	CASSTSYVMAFF
TRBV20-1	TRBJ2-5	-	10	-	TGCAGTGCTGGGAAAGAGGCCCAGTACTTC	CSAGKEAQYF
TRBV6-5	TRBJ1-1	-	11	-	TGTGCCGGAACTAGGGGCACTGAAGCTTTCTTT	CAGTRGTEAFF
TRBV6-4	TRBJ2-1	few	15	TRBD2	TGTGCCAGCAGTGACGGGAGGGCCCTCTACAATGAGCAGTTCTTC	CASSDGRALYNEQFF
TRBV9	TRBJ2-3	-	15	-	TGTGCCAGCAGCACATGGACTGCTAGCACAGATACGCAGTATTTT	CASSTWTASTDTQYF
TRBV2	TRBJ2-6	few	13	-	TGTGCCAGCGAAAAGGCAGGGGCCAACGTCCTGACTTTC	CASEKAGANVLTF
TRBV27	TRBJ1-5	few	14	-	TGTGCCAGCCGGGACGGAGGTAGCAATCAGCCCCAGCATTTT	CASRDGGSNQPQHF
TRBV10-3	TRBJ1-5	-	12	-	TGTGCCATCAGTGAAGGAGGTGGGCCCCAGCATTTT	CAISEGGGPQHF
TRBV18	TRBJ1-1	-	11	-	TGTGCCAGCTCAAAGAGGGCGGAAGCTTTCTTT	CASSKRAEAFF
TRBV18	TRBJ2-7	few	14	TRBD1	TGTGCCAGCTCACCACAGGGGGCACCCTACGAGCAGTACTTC	CASSPQGAPYEQYF
TRBV19	TRBJ1-3	-	17	-	TGTGCCAGTAGTATAGGAAGGCCGGGAAACTCTGGAAACACCATATATTTT	CASSIGRPGNSGNTIYF
TRBV27	TRBJ1-1	few	14	TRBD1	TGTGCCAGCAGGACGACAGGGCGTAACACTGAAGCTTTCTTT	CASRTTGRNTEAFF
TRBV6-6	TRBJ1-3	once	14	-	TGTGCCAGCAGTCCGTCAAGGAGAGGAAACACCATATATTTT	CASSPSRRGNTIYF
TRBV6-1	TRBJ2-7	-	12	TRBD1	TGTGCCAGCAGTGCAGGGGGAGCCGAGCAGTACTTC	CASSAGGAEQYF
TRBV25-1	TRBJ2-3	once	15	TRBD2	TGTGCCAGCAGTGGGACTAGCGGGAGCACAGATACGCAGTATTTT	CASSGTSGSTDTQYF
TRBV27	TRBJ2-2	-	14	-	TGTGCCAGCAGTTTATGGGGGAACCTCGGGGAGCTGTTTTTT	CASSLWGNLGELFF
TRBV28	TRBJ1-5	-	18	-	TGTGCCAGCAACCCCCCGGCAGGGCCCGCTGATAGCAATCAGCCCCAGCATTTT	CASNPPAGPADSNQPQHF
TRBV19	TRBJ1-1	-	14	-	TGTGCCAGTAGCATCGGACTCATGAACACTGAAGCTTTCTTT	CASSIGLMNTEAFF
TRBV27	TRBJ2-1	few	13	TRBD1	TGTGCCAGCAGTCGGGACAGCAACAATGAGCAGTTCTTC	CASSRDSNNEQFF
TRBV6-9	TRBJ2-1	-	15	TRBD1	TGTGCCAGCAGTTTCTTCGGGACAGGGTTGAATGAGCAGTTCTTC	CASSFFGTGLNEQFF
TRBV6-6	TRBJ1-1	-	14	-	TGTGCCAGCAGTTATTGGCCGCGAAGTACTGAAGCTTTCTTT	CASSYWPRSTEAFF
TRBV18	TRBJ2-7	few	14	-	TGTGCCAGCTCACCGAGGCAGCCCTCCTACGAGCAGTACTTC	CASSPRQPSYEQYF
TRBV27	TRBJ1-2	few	17	TRBD1	TGTGCCAGCAGTTTAAGGTGGGCGGGGACAGCTCATTATGGCTACACCTTC	CASSLRWAGTAHYGYTF
TRBV18	TRBJ2-2	-	17	TRBD1	TGTGCCAGCTCACCCCTCGGGACAGGGGAGAACACCGGGGAGCTGTTTTTT	CASSPLGTGENTGELFF
TRBV19	TRBJ1-1	medium-sized	14	-	TGTGCCAGTATGGCGAGGGCACGGAACACTGAAGCTTTCTTT	CASMARARNTEAFF
TRBV5-1	TRBJ1-1	-	14	-	TGCGCCAGCAGCAAACGAGACCTGGGCACTGAAGCTTTCTTT	CASSKRDLGTEAFF
TRBV7-4	TRBJ1-2	few	14	-	TGTGCCAGCAGCTTGACGCAGGGCGGCTATGGCTACACCTTC	CASSLTQGGYGYTF
TRBV19	TRBJ1-5	-	14	TRBD1	TGTGCCAGTAGTACCGACAGGGTCAATCAGCCCCAGCATTTT	CASSTDRVNQPQHF
TRBV10-3	TRBJ1-3	large	16	TRBD1	TGTGCCATCAGTCTCGGGACAGGGAGTTCTGGAAACACCATATATTTT	CAISLGTGSSGNTIYF
TRBV5-1	TRBJ2-1	-	15	-	TGCGCCAGCAGCTCTGGAATAAGAATCGACAATGAGCAGTTCTTC	CASSSGIRIDNEQFF
TRBV6-6	TRBJ2-5	medium-sized	14	-	TGTGCCAGCAGTTACTGGACAGCCCAAGAGACCCAGTACTTC	CASSYWTAQETQYF
TRBV4-1	TRBJ2-5	-	13	-	TGCGCCAGCAGCCAAGGGTTTCAAGAGACCCAGTACTTC	CASSQGFQETQYF
TRBV5-6	TRBJ2-5	-	14	-	TGTGCCAGCAGCTTGGGGTCAGCTGGAGAGACCCAGTACTTC	CASSLGSAGETQYF
TRBV6-1	TRBJ1-5	-	15	TRBD1	TGTGCCAGCAGTGAAAGAGGACAGGGGTATCAGCCCCAGCATTTT	CASSERGQGYQPQHF
TRBV7-6	TRBJ1-1	few	13	-	TGTGCCAGCAGCCCCCGCCCGAACACTGAAGCTTTCTTT	CASSPRPNTEAFF
TRBV12-5	TRBJ2-1	few	17	TRBD2	TGTGCTAGTGGTTTGATCTTACGAGCGGGAGCACCGACTGAGCAGTTCTTC	CASGLILRAGAPTEQFF
TRBV20-1	TRBJ2-5	-	11	-	TGCAGTGCCGAATTACAAGAGACCCAGTACTTC	CSAELQETQYF
TRBV11-1	TRBJ2-5	-	13	TRBD1	TGTGCCAGCAGCCAGACAGGGATTGAGACCCAGTACTTC	CASSQTGIETQYF
TRBV29-1	TRBJ2-5	-	12	-	TGCAGCGTTGAAATCAGGGTAGAGACCCAGTACTTC	CSVEIRVETQYF
TRBV28	TRBJ2-7	few	14	-	TGTGCCAGCAAGCGCCAGGTCTTAAGCTACGAGCAGTACTTC	CASKRQVLSYEQYF
TRBV7-8	TRBJ2-7	-	17	TRBD1	TGTGCCAGCAGCCCCCCACGATCAGGGGGCAGGTCCTACGAGCAGTACTTC	CASSPPRSGGRSYEQYF
TRBV30	TRBJ1-5	-	14	-	TGTGCCTGGAGGGCGGGCGGTGGGAATCAGCCCCAGCATTTT	CAWRAGGGNQPQHF
TRBV6-4	TRBJ2-7	-	11	-	TGTGCCGGTACAGGACTCTACGAGCAGTACTTC	CAGTGLYEQYF
TRBV6-1	TRBJ2-1	few	14	TRBD1	TGTGCCAGCAGTGAAGGGACAGGGGGCAATGAGCAGTTCTTC	CASSEGTGGNEQFF
TRBV6-5	TRBJ1-2	medium-sized	16	TRBD1	TGTGCCAGCAGTTACACTAGGGGTACAGGGGGTGGCGGCTACACCTTC	CASSYTRGTGGGGYTF
TRBV19	TRBJ1-1	medium-sized	14	TRBD1	TGTGCCAGTAGTTTGGACAGGGGGAACACTGAAGCTTTCTTT	CASSLDRGNTEAFF